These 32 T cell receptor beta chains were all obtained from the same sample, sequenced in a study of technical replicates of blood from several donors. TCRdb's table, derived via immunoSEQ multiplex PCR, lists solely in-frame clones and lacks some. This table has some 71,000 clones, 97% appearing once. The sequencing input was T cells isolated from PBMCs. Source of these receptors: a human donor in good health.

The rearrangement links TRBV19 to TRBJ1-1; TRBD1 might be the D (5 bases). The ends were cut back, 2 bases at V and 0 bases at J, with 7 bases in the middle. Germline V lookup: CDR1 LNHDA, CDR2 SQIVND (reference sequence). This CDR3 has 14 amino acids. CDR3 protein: CASSIKGMNTEAFF. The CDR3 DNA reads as TGTGCCAGTAGTATAAAGGGGATGAACACTGAAGCTTTCTTT.

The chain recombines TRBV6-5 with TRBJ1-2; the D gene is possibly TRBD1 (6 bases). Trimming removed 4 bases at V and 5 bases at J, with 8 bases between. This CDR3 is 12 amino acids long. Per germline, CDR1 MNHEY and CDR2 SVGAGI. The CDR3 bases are TGTGCCAGCAGTTCCACAGGGTATGGCTACACCTTC. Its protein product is CASSSTGYGYTF.

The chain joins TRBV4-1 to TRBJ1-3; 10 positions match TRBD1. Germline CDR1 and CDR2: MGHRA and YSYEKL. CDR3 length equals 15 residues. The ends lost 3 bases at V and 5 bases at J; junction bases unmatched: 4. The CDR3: CASSQGTGERNTIYF. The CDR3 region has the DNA TGCGCCAGCAGCCAGGGGACAGGGGAGAGAAACACCATATATTTT.

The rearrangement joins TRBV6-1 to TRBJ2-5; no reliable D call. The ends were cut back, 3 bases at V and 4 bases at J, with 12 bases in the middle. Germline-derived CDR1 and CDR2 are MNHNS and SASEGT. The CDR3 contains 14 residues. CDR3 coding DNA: TGTGCCAGCAGTGAGTCTAATATTCCAGAGACCCAGTACTTC. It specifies CASSESNIPETQYF.

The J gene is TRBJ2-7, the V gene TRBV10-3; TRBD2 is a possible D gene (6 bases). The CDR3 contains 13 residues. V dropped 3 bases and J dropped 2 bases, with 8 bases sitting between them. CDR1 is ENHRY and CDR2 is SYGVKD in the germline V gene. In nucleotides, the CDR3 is TGTGCCATCAGTGAAGCGGGTACCTACGAGCAGTACTTC. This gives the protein CAISEAGTYEQYF.

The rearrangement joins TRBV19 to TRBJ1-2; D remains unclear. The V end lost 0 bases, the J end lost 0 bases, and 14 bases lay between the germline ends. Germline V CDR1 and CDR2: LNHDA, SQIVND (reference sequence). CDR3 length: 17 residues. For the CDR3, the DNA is TGTGCCAGTAGTATAGATTGGACTGCTGTAGCTAACTATGGCTACACCTTC. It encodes CASSIDWTAVANYGYTF.

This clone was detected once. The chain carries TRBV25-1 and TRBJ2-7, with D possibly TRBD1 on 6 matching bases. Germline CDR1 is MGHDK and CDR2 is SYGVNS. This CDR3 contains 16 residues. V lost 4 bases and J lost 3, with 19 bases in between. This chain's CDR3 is CASSGNTGTFFYEQYF. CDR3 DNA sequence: TGTGCCAGCAGTGGCAATACCGGGACATTCTTCTACGAGCAGTACTTC.

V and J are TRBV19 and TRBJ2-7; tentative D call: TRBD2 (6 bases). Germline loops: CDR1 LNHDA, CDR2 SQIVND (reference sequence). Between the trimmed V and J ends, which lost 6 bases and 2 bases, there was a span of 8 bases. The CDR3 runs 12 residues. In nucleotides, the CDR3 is TGTGCCAGTAGCGGGGGACCCTACGAGCAGTACTTC. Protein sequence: CASSGGPYEQYF.

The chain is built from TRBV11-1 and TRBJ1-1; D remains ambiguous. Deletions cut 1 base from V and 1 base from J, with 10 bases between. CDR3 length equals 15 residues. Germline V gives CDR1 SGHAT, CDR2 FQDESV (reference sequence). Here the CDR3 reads CASSLEGRKNTEAFF. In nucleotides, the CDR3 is TGTGCCAGCAGCTTAGAAGGGAGAAAGAACACTGAAGCTTTCTTT.

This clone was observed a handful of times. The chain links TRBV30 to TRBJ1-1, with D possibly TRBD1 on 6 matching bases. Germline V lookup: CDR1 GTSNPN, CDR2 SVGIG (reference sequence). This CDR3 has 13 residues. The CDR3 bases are TGTGTAAGACAGGAGGCCATGAACACTGAAGCTTTCTTT. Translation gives CVRQEAMNTEAFF.

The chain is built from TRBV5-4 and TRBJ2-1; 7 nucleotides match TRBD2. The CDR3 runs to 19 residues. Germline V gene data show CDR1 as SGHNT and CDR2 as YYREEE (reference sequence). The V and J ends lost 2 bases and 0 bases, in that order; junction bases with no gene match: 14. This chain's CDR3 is CASSFLGSGPTFSYNEQFF. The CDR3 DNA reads TGTGCCAGCAGCTTTTTAGGTAGCGGGCCAACCTTCTCCTACAATGAGCAGTTCTTC.

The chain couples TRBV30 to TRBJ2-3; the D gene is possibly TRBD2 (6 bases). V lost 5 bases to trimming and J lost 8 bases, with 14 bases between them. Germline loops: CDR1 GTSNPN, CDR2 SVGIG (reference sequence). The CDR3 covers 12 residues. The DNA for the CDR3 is TGTGCCTGGTCCGGGGGTCCGGGTACGCAGTATTTT. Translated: CAWSGGPGTQYF.

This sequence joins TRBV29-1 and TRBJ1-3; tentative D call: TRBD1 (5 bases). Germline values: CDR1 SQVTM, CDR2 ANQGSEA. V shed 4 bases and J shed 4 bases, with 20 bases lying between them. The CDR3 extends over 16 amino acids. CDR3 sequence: CSVAPENQGYGNTIYF. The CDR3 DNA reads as TGCAGCGTTGCCCCCGAAAACCAGGGATACGGAAACACCATATATTTT.

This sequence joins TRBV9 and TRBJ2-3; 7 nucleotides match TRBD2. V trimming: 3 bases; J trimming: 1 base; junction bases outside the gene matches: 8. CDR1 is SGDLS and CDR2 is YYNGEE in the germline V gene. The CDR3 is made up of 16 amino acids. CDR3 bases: TGTGCCAGCAGCGCCCCCCAGGCGGGAGGCACAGATACGCAGTATTTT. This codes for CASSAPQAGGTDTQYF.

CDR3 bases: TGTGCCAGCAGCTTGGACATGATCGGTCAGCCCCAGCATTTT. Translated: CASSLDMIGQPQHF. The V call is TRBV7-9, the J call TRBJ1-5; TRBD1 might be the D (5 bases). This CDR3 has 14 amino acids. Germline V gene sequence: CDR1 SEHNR, CDR2 FQNEAQ (reference sequence). Trimming took off 3 bases at V and 6 bases at J, with 12 bases between the two ends.

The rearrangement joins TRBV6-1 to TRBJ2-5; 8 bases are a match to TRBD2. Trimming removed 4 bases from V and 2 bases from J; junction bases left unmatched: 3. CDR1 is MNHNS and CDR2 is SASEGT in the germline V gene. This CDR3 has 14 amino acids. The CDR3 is CASSGPSGQETQYF. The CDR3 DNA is TGTGCCAGCAGTGGACCTAGCGGGCAAGAGACCCAGTACTTC.

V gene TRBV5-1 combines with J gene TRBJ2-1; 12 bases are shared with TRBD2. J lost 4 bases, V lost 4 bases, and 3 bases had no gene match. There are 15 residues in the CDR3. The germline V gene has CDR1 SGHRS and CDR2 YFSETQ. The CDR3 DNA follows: TGCGCCAGCAGCAGGACTAGCGGGGTTTACAATGAGCAGTTCTTC. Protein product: CASSRTSGVYNEQFF.

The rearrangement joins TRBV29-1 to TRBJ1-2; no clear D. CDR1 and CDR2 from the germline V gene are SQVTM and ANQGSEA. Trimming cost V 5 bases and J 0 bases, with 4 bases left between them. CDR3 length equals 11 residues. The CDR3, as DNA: TGCAGCGTTTTAGCTAACTATGGCTACACCTTC. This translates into CSVLANYGYTF.

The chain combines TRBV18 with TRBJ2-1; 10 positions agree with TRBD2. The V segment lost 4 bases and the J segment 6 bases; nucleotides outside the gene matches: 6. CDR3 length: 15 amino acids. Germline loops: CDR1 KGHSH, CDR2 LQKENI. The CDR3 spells CASSLLAGVGNEQFF. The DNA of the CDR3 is TGTGCCAGCTCACTTCTAGCGGGAGTAGGCAATGAGCAGTTCTTC.

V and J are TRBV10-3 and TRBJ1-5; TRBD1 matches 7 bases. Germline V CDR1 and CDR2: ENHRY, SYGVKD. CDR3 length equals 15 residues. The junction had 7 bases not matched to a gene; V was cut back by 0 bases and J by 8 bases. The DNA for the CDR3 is TGTGCCATCAGTGAGTCTAAGACAGGGACGGAGCCCCAGCATTTT. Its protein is CAISESKTGTEPQHF.

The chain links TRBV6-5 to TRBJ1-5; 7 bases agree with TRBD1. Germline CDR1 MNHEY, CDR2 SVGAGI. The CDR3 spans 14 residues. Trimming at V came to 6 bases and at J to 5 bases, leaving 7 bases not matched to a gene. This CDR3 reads CASSRQGGHQPQHF. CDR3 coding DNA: TGTGCCAGCAGCCGGCAGGGGGGTCATCAGCCCCAGCATTTT.

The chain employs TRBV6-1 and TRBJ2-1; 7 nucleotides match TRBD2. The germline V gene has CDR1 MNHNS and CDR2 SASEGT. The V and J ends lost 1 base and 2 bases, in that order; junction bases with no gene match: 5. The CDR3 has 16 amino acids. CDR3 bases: TGTGCCAGCAGTGAAGGTCCGGGAGGTCCCTACAATGAGCAGTTCTTC. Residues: CASSEGPGGPYNEQFF.

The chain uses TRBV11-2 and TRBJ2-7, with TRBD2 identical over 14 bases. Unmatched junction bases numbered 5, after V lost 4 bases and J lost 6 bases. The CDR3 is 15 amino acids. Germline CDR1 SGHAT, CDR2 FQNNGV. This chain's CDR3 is CASSWRLAGGSEQYF. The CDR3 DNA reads TGTGCCAGCAGCTGGAGACTAGCGGGAGGGTCCGAGCAGTACTTC.

This CDR3 reads CASSFRSGHYYEQYF. In nucleotides, the CDR3 is TGTGCCAGCAGCTTCAGATCAGGACATTACTACGAGCAGTACTTC. The chain couples TRBV5-4 to TRBJ2-7, with a weak D call TRBD1 (5 bases). This CDR3 is 15 amino acids long. The V gene's germline CDR1 is SGHNT and CDR2 YYREEE (reference sequence). Trimming left V 2 bases short and J 3 bases short, with 15 bases between.

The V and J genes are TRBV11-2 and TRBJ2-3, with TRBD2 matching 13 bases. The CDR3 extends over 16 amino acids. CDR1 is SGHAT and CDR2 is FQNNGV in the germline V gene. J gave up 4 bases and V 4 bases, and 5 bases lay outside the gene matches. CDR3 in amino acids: CASSSGLAGAADTQYF. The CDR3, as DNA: TGTGCCAGCAGCTCAGGACTAGCGGGGGCAGCAGATACGCAGTATTTT.

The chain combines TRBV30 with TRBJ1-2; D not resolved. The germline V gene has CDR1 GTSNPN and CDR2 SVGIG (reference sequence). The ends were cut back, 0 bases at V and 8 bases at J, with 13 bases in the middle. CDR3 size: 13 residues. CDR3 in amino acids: CAWSVKAEGGYTF. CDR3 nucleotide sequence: TGTGCCTGGAGTGTAAAAGCGGAAGGCGGCTACACCTTC.

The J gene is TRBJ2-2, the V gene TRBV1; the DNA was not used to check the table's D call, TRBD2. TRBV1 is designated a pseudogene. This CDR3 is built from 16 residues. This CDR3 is CTSSPGTAPKTGELFF. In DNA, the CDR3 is TGCACCAGCAGCCCGGGGACTGCCCCAAAAACCGGGGAGCTGTTTTTT.

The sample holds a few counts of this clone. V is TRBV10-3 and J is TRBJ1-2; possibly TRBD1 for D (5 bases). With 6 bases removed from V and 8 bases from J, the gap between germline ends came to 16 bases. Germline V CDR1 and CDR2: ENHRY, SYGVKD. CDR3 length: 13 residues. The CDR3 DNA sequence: TGTGCCATCAGAGTAGGGGATCGGACGGGCTACACCTTC. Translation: CAIRVGDRTGYTF.

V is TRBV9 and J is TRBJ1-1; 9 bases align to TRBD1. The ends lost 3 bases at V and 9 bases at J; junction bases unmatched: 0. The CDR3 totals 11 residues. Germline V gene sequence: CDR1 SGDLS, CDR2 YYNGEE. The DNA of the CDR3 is TGTGCCAGCAGCGACAGGGGGCAAGCTTTCTTT. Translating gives CASSDRGQAFF.

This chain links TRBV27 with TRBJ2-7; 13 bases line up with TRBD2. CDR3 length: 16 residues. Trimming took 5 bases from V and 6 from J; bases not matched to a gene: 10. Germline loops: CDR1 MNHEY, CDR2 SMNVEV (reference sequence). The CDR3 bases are TGTGCCAGCAGTGAAAGACCGGGACTAGCGGGACTCGAGCAGTACTTC. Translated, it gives CASSERPGLAGLEQYF.

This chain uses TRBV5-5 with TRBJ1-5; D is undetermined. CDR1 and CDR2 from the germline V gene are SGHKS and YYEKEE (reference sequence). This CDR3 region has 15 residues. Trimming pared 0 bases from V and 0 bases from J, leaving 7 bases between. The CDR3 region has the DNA TGTGCCAGCAGCTTGGGCCCCTATAGCAATCAGCCCCAGCATTTT. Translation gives CASSLGPYSNQPQHF.

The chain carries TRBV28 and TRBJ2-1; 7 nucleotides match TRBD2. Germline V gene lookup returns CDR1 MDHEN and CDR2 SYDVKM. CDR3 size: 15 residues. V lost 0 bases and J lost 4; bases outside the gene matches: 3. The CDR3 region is CASSLWQAGYNEQFF. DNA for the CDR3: TGTGCCAGCAGTTTATGGCAAGCGGGGTACAATGAGCAGTTCTTC.